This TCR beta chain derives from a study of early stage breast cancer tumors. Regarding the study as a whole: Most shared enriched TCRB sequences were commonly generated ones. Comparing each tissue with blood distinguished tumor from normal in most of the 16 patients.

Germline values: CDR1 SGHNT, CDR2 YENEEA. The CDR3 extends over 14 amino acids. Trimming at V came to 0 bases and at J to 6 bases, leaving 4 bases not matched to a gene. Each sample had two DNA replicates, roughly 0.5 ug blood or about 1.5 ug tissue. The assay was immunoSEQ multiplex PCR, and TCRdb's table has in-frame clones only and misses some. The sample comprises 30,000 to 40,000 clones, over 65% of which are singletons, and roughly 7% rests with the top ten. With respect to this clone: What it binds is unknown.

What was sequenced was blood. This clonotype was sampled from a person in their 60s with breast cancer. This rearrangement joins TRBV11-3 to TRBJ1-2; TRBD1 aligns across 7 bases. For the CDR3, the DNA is TGTGCCAGCAGCTTAGATTTAACAGGGGATGGCTACACCTTC. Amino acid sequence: CASSLDLTGDGYTF.